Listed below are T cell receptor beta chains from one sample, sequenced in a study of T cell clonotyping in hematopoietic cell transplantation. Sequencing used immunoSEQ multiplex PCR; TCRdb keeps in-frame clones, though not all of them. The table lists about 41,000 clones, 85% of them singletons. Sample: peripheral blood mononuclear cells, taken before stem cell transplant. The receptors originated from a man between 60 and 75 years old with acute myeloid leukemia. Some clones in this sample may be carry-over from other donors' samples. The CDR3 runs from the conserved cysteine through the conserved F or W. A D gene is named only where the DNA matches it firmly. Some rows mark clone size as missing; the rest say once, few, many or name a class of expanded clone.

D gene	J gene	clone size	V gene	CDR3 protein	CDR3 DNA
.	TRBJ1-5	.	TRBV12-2	CASRLANRRDSDQPQHF	TGTGCAAGTCGCTTAGCAAACCGCCGGGACAGCGATCAGCCCCAGCATTTT
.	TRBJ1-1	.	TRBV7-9	CASSLIRGGMNTEAFF	TGTGCCAGCAGCTTAATTAGGGGGGGCATGAACACTGAAGCTTTCTTT
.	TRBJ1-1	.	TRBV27	CASSSYRSTEAFF	TGTGCCAGCAGTTCCTACAGGTCCACTGAAGCTTTCTTT
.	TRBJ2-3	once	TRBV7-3	CASSLTGDTQYF	TGTGCCAGCAGCTTAACGGGAGATACGCAGTATTTT
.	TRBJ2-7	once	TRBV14	CASSHLHRPPYEQYF	TGTGCCAGCAGCCACCTACACAGGCCCCCCTACGAGCAGTACTTC
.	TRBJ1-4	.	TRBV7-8	CASRSGGEKLFF	TGTGCCAGCAGGTCGGGGGGGGAAAAACTGTTTTTT
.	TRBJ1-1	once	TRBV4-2	CASSQTPTGGSTEAFF	TGTGCCAGCAGCCAAACCCCGACAGGAGGGAGCACTGAAGCTTTCTTT
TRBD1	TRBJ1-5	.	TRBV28	CASSSQEGRTGRYSNQPQHF	TGTGCCAGCTCCTCCCAGGAGGGGCGGACAGGGCGGTATAGCAATCAGCCCCAGCATTTT
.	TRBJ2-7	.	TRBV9	CASSVGPAYEQYF	TGTGCCAGCAGCGTAGGCCCGGCGTACGAGCAGTACTTC
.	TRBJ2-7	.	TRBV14	CASSHPQGGRYEQYF	TGTGCCAGCAGCCACCCTCAGGGGGGCCGATACGAGCAGTACTTC
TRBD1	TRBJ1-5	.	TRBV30	CAWMKPGQGGYGNQPQHF	TGTGCCTGGATGAAACCGGGACAGGGGGGGTACGGCAATCAGCCCCAGCATTTT
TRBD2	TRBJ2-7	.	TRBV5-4	CASSLASGGSPYEQYF	TGTGCCAGCAGCTTGGCTAGCGGGGGTTCTCCCTACGAGCAGTACTTC
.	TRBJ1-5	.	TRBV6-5	CASSYERNSNQPQHF	TGTGCCAGCAGTTACGAGAGAAATAGCAATCAGCCCCAGCATTTT
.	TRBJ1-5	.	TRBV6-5	CASSQVGSNQPQHF	TGTGCCAGCAGTCAGGTGGGGAGCAATCAGCCCCAGCATTTT
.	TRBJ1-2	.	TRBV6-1	CASSEAKTRYYGYTF	TGTGCCAGCAGTGAGGCGAAGACTCGCTACTATGGCTACACCTTC
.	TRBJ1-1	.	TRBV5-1	CASSSLRTSGNTEAFF	TGCGCCAGCAGCTCGCTTCGGACTTCGGGGAACACTGAAGCTTTCTTT
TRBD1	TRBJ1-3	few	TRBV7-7	CASSPGTAGNTIYF	TGTGCCAGCAGCCCTGGGACAGCCGGAAACACCATATATTTT
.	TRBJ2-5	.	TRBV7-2	CASSFAGEETQYF	TGTGCCAGCAGCTTTGCAGGGGAGGAGACCCAGTACTTC
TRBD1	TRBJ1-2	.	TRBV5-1	CASSSPGQSSYGYTF	TGCGCCAGCAGCTCTCCGGGACAGAGCAGTTATGGCTACACCTTC
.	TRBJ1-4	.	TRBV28	CASSSPQGSGEKLFF	TGTGCCAGCAGTTCCCCACAGGGTTCGGGTGAAAAACTGTTTTTT
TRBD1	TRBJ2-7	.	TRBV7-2	CASRQKDSGQHYEQYF	TGTGCCAGCAGACAGAAAGACTCGGGACAGCACTACGAGCAGTACTTC
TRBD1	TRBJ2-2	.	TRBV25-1	CASSEYSGGPGELFF	TGTGCCAGCAGTGAATATTCAGGGGGTCCCGGGGAGCTGTTTTTT
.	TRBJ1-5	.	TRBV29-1	CSAAFSTDNQPQHF	TGCAGCGCTGCTTTCTCGACGGACAATCAGCCCCAGCATTTT
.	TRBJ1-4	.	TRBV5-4	CASSLDSYNEKLFF	TGTGCCAGCAGCTTGGACAGTTATAATGAAAAACTGTTTTTT
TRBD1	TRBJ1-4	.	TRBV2	CASNPRTGDEKLFF	TGTGCCAGCAACCCTAGGACAGGGGATGAAAAACTGTTTTTT
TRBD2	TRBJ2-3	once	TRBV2	CASSAIGGRADTQYF	TGTGCCAGCAGTGCCATCGGGGGGAGGGCAGATACGCAGTATTTT
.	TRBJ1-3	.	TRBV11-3	CASTQGAGNTIYF	TGTGCCAGCACCCAAGGGGCCGGAAACACCATATATTTT
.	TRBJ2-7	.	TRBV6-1	CASSELQGRRYF	TGTGCCAGCAGTGAACTACAGGGACGCCGGTACTTC
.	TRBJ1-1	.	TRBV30	CAWSTGLNTEAFF	TGTGCCTGGAGTACAGGGTTGAACACTGAAGCTTTCTTT
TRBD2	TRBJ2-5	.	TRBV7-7	CASSFASGLYQETQYF	TGTGCTAGCAGCTTTGCTAGCGGGCTCTACCAAGAGACCCAGTACTTC
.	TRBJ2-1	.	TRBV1	CTSSHKPPSVDEQFF	TGCACCAGCAGCCATAAGCCCCCTAGCGTCGATGAGCAGTTCTTC
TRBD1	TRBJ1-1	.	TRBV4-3	CASSQDVSPTGGAFF	TGCGCCAGCAGCCAAGACGTGTCCCCAACAGGGGGAGCTTTCTTT
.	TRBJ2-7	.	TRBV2	CASSVDPGFYEQYF	TGTGCCAGCAGTGTCGACCCCGGATTCTACGAGCAGTACTTC
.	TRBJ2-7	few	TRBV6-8	CASRYTGTFYEQYF	TGTGCCAGCAGGTATACCGGGACCTTCTACGAGCAGTACTTC
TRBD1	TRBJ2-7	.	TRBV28	CASSFGQGFSYEQYF	TGTGCCAGCAGTTTCGGACAGGGGTTCTCCTACGAGCAGTACTTC